This section outlines one T cell receptor beta chain sequence together with its context. This sample stems from a study of T cell responses to AZD1222 COVID-19 vaccine. The CDR3 loop spans 13 amino acids. The germline V gene encodes CDR1 LNHDA and CDR2 SQIVND (reference sequence). Trimming left V 5 bases short and J 10 bases short, with 12 bases between. The data were produced by immunoSEQ multiplex PCR, yet TCRdb's version contains in-frame clones alone and is incomplete. Of some 120,000 clones listed, roughly nine tenths are singletons. The sample in question was peripheral blood, obtained on day 0 of AZD1222 vaccination. This sequence was found in an adult in good health. The rearrangement joins TRBV19 to TRBJ1-6, with unresolved D. Here the CDR3 reads CASSSARLSPLHF. The DNA for the CDR3 is TGTGCCAGTAGTTCGGCCCGGTTGTCACCCCTCCACTTT.